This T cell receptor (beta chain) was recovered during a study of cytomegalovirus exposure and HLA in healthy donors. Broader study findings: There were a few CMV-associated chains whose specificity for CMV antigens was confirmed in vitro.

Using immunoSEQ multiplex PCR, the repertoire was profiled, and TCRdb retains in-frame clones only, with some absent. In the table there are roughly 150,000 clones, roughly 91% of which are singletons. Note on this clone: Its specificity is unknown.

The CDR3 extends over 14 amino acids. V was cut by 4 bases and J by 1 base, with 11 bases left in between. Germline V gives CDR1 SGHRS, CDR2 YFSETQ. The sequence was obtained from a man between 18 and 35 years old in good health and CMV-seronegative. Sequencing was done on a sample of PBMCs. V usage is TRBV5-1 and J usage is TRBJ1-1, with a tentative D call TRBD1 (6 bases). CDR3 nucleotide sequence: TGCGCCAGCAGCGTTGTACAGGGGAACACTGAAGCTTTCTTT. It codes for CASSVVQGNTEAFF.